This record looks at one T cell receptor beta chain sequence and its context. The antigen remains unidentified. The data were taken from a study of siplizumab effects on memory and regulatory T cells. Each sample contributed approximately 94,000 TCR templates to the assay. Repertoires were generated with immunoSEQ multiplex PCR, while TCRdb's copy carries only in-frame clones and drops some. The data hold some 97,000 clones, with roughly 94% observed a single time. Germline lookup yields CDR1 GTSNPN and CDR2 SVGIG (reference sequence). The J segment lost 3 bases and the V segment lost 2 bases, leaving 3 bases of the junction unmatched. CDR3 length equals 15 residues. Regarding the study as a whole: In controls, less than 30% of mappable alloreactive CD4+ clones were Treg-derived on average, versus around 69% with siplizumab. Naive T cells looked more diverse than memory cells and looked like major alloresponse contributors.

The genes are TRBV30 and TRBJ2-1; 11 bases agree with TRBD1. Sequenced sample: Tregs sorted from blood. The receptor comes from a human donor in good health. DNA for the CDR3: TGTGCCTGGAGTATTGGGACAGGGGGCTACAATGAGCAGTTCTTC. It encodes CAWSIGTGGYNEQFF.